This T cell receptor beta chain was retrieved from a study of cytomegalovirus exposure and HLA in healthy donors. V gave up 6 bases and J gave up 2 bases, with 12 bases separating them. CDR3 length equals 13 residues. Germline V gene lookup returns CDR1 SGHRS and CDR2 YFSETQ. Vbeta (60) and Jbeta (13) primers were used in the PCR. Method: immunoSEQ multiplex PCR; TCRdb's copy keeps in-frame clones and lacks some. This table has tens of thousands of clones, about four fifths appearing once. At collection, donors were nominally healthy, but unrecorded immune exposures were probable. This chain links TRBV5-1 with TRBJ2-7; no definite D call. The sequence derives from a middle-aged woman in good health and CMV-seropositive. The sample consisted of PBMCs. CDR3 protein: CASNPGSTYEQYF. The CDR3 bases are TGCGCCAGCAATCCGGGTAGTACCTACGAGCAGTACTTC.